Listed below are T cell receptor beta chains from one sample, sequenced in a study of blood T cell repertoires in COVID-19. Measured with immunoSEQ multiplex PCR; TCRdb has only the in-frame clones, and not every one. The table lists hundreds of thousands of clones, around 90% of them singletons. Material: peripheral blood. These receptors were obtained from a woman aged 40 to 50 with COVID-19, enrolled during active disease. CDR3s include the opening cysteine and the closing phenylalanine or tryptophan. Each record gives: CDR3 DNA, CDR3 protein, D gene, clone size, V gene, J gene. D genes are given only for firm matches. Not every row has a clone size; where given, it reads once, few, many or a size class.

TGTGCCAGTATGGGAGGTTTTAATAGCAATCAGCCCCAGCATTTT	CASMGGFNSNQPQHF	-	-	TRBV19	TRBJ1-5
TGTGCCAGTACCCTCCGGGACAGGGGCACTGAAGCTTTCTTT	CASTLRDRGTEAFF	TRBD1	-	TRBV19	TRBJ1-1
TGCGCCAGCAGCTTCGGACTAGCGGGCGTCCAAGAGACCCAGTACTTC	CASSFGLAGVQETQYF	TRBD2	-	TRBV5-1	TRBJ2-5
TGCGCCAGCAGCTCCGACGGACAGGGTTTAAGAAAACTGTTTTTT	CASSSDGQGLRKLFF	TRBD1	-	TRBV5-1	TRBJ1-4
TGTGCCAGCAGCCTAGCGGGAACGGACTACCGAACCTACTTCGGGCTATACGAGCAGTACTTC	CASSLAGTDYRTYFGLYEQYF	TRBD2	-	TRBV28	TRBJ2-7
TGTGCCAGCAGCCAACCAACCGGGACAGGGAACACTGAAGCTTTCTTT	CASSQPTGTGNTEAFF	TRBD1	-	TRBV3-1/TRBV3-2	TRBJ1-1
TGTGCCAGCTCACTGGAACTAGCGGGAAGGTACAATGAGCAGTTCTTC	CASSLELAGRYNEQFF	TRBD2	-	TRBV18	TRBJ2-1
TGTGCCAGTAGTATAGATGGAGAAGAGACCCAGTACTTC	CASSIDGEETQYF	-	-	TRBV19	TRBJ2-5
TGTGCCAGCAGCTTAGGGGGAGGCCCCAGCACTGAAGCTTTCTTT	CASSLGGGPSTEAFF	-	-	TRBV7-9	TRBJ1-1
TGTGCCAGCAGTAGGGCGGAGGGTTCACCCCTCCACTTT	CASSRAEGSPLHF	-	-	TRBV28	TRBJ1-6
TGCAGTGCTACTCCGACAGGGGGGTACTTC	CSATPTGGYF	TRBD1	-	TRBV20-1	TRBJ2-7
TGTGCCACCAGTGACGCACAGGGCTCTGGAAACACCATATATTTT	CATSDAQGSGNTIYF	-	-	TRBV24-1	TRBJ1-3
TGTGCCAGCAGCTTAGACAGGACAAAAGCTTTCTTT	CASSLDRTKAFF	-	-	TRBV7-2	TRBJ1-1
TGTGCCTGGTTGAGGGAGGATTCACCCCTCCACTTT	CAWLREDSPLHF	-	-	TRBV30	TRBJ1-6
TGTGCCAGCAGCTGGACAGAGAACACTGAAGCTTTCTTT	CASSWTENTEAFF	-	-	TRBV11-1	TRBJ1-1
TGTGCCAGCAGCCCCTCGTGGGACAGAACACTAAACACCGGGGAGCTGTTTTTT	CASSPSWDRTLNTGELFF	TRBD1	-	TRBV25-1	TRBJ2-2
TGTGCCAGCTCACCACGTGGACTAAACCAGGGAAACACCATATATTTT	CASSPRGLNQGNTIYF	-	few	TRBV18	TRBJ1-3
TGTGCCAGCAGTCCCCAACCCCAAGAGTTCCGGTCCTACAATGAGCAGTTCTTC	CASSPQPQEFRSYNEQFF	-	-	TRBV2	TRBJ2-1
TGTGCCAGCAGCGGTAGCTCCTGGAGCACAGATACGCAGTATTTT	CASSGSSWSTDTQYF	-	few	TRBV9	TRBJ2-3
TGTGCCAGCAGCTTCAAGACTAGCGGGGGATTCACAGATACGCAGTATTTT	CASSFKTSGGFTDTQYF	TRBD2	-	TRBV5-6	TRBJ2-3
TGTGCCAGCAGTTTAGGGAGGTGGACACTTTCCTACGAGCAGTACTTC	CASSLGRWTLSYEQYF	-	-	TRBV28	TRBJ2-7
TGTGCCAGCAGGGAAGCGGGAGGGTCGGATGAGCAGTTCTTC	CASREAGGSDEQFF	TRBD2	-	TRBV13	TRBJ2-1
TGTGCCAGCAGCCCTAGAGGGGGCGGAGAGCAGTACTTC	CASSPRGGGEQYF	TRBD1	-	TRBV9	TRBJ2-7
TGCGCCAGCAGCGCACTAGCGGGGGCCTCAACCCACGAGCAGTACTTC	CASSALAGASTHEQYF	TRBD2	-	TRBV5-1	TRBJ2-7
TGTGCCAGCAGCCCCGGGACTAGCTACCAAGAGACCCAGTACTTC	CASSPGTSYQETQYF	TRBD2	-	TRBV7-9	TRBJ2-5
TGTGCCAGCAGGAAACAGGGGGGGGGAAAGAACACTGAAGCTTTCTTT	CASRKQGGGKNTEAFF	TRBD1	-	TRBV5-8	TRBJ1-1
TGTGCCAGCAGTTTCGTCAGATTCTATGGCTACACCTTC	CASSFVRFYGYTF	-	-	TRBV28	TRBJ1-2
TGTGCCAGCAGCTCTACTGGACAGCTATATGGCTACACCTTC	CASSSTGQLYGYTF	-	-	TRBV7-8	TRBJ1-2
TGTGCCAGCAGGGCAACAGGGAACACTGAAGCTTTCTTT	CASRATGNTEAFF	-	-	TRBV6-6	TRBJ1-1
TGTGCCTGGAGTGTAGACAGCCGCTCCTATAATTCACCCCTCCACTTT	CAWSVDSRSYNSPLHF	-	-	TRBV30	TRBJ1-6
TGTGCCAGCAGCTCTCTGACAGATACGCAGTATTTT	CASSSLTDTQYF	-	few	TRBV7-9	TRBJ2-3
TGCGCCAGCAGCTTGGCTCGCGGGAGTACCTACAATGAGCAGTTCTTC	CASSLARGSTYNEQFF	TRBD2	-	TRBV5-1	TRBJ2-1
TGTGCCAGCAGCAAAGTACTAAGGAGGGGCCGAAGGGATTACGAGCAGTACTTC	CASSKVLRRGRRDYEQYF	-	-	TRBV21-1	TRBJ2-7
TGTGCCAGTAGTATCCGTCCGGGACAGGGGAACACTGAAGCTTTCTTT	CASSIRPGQGNTEAFF	TRBD1	-	TRBV19	TRBJ1-1
TGCGCCAGCAGCCAAGTAGGGGGGAGGACAGGGGACGGCTACACCTTC	CASSQVGGRTGDGYTF	TRBD1	once	TRBV4-3	TRBJ1-2
TGTGCCAGCAGCGACCGGGACAGGGATCATGGCTACACCTTC	CASSDRDRDHGYTF	TRBD1	-	TRBV7-9	TRBJ1-2
TGTGCCAGCAGCCCCTCCCTAGCGGGGGGATACAATGAGCAGTTCTTC	CASSPSLAGGYNEQFF	TRBD2	-	TRBV11-1	TRBJ2-1
TGTGCCAGCAGAAAACCGGGGGGGGAGAGTGAAAAACTGTTTTTT	CASRKPGGESEKLFF	-	-	TRBV28	TRBJ1-4
TGTGCCAGCAGCCCCTTTGCCCCCCGGACGGGACTGCCGGAAGAGACCCAGTACTTC	CASSPFAPRTGLPEETQYF	-	once	TRBV7-8	TRBJ2-5
TGTGCCAGCAGTTTATCCCGACTATTAAACACAGATACGCAGTATTTT	CASSLSRLLNTDTQYF	-	-	TRBV6-2/TRBV6-3	TRBJ2-3
TGTGCCAGCAGCCCCTCAGGGTCCCCCTACGAGCAGTACTTC	CASSPSGSPYEQYF	-	-	TRBV5-4	TRBJ2-7
TGTGCCAGCAGCCCCTTGACTAGCGGGAGCACAGATACGCAGTATTTT	CASSPLTSGSTDTQYF	TRBD2	-	TRBV3-1/TRBV3-2	TRBJ2-3